The 11 T cell receptor beta chains reported below all come from one sample, sequenced in a study of spatial heterogeneity in lung cancer. Described time point: sample taken at primary tumor resection. TCRdb processed the 5' RACE reads anew with MiXCR; each CDR3 protein has one entry. This sample carries 40,000 to 45,000 distinct CDR3 sequences, roughly an eighth of them seen once, and the ten largest clones take around 54%. This material consisted of PBMCs, taken at surgery. The receptors come from a male donor with early-stage non-small cell lung cancer.

This clonotype was detected only a few times. The chain joins TRBV2 to TRBJ1-1; possible D gene TRBD1, 6 bases. This CDR3 is built from 14 residues. V dropped 6 bases and J dropped 2 bases, with 13 bases sitting between them. The germline gives CDR1 SNHLY, CDR2 FYNNEI. The CDR3 loop reads CASRSGQLNTEAFF. The CDR3 DNA reads as TGTGCCAGCAGATCGGGACAACTAAACACTGAAGCTTTCTTT. The full variable domain, rest sourced from reference TRBV2 and TRBJ1-1, is EPEVTQTPSHQVTQMGQEVILRCVPISNHLYFYWYRQILGQKVEFLVSFYNNEISEKSEIFDDQFSVERPDGSNFTLKIRSTKLEDSAMYFCASRSGQLNTEAFFGQGTRLTVV.

The gene calls are TRBV30 and TRBJ1-6; 12 bases map to TRBD1. V shed 2 bases and J 5 bases; nucleotides not matched to a gene: 1. Germline values: CDR1 GTSNPN, CDR2 SVGIG (reference sequence). The CDR3 extends over 15 amino acids. CDR3 nucleotide sequence: TGTGCCTGGAGTAGGGACAGGGGGCATAATTCACCCCTCCACTTT. This codes for CAWSRDRGHNSPLHF.

The sample holds many counts of this clonotype. This chain links TRBV4-3 with TRBJ2-5; D might be TRBD2 (5 bases). The germline V gene has CDR1 LGHNA and CDR2 YSLEER. Trimming took off 1 base at V and 5 bases at J, with 11 bases between the two ends. The CDR3 contains 14 residues. The CDR3 DNA reads as TGCGCCAGCAGCCAAGGGTCGTCGGGGGAGACCCAGTACTTC. This sequence encodes CASSQGSSGETQYF.

A few counts support this clonotype. The junction differs from germline at one of its ends, possibly a read error. The chain uses TRBV2 and TRBJ2-5; D is uncertain. Germline values: CDR1 SNHLY, CDR2 FYNNEI. CDR3 length: 12 amino acids. As DNA, the CDR3 is TGTGCCAGCAGGGAAGATGGGGAGACCCAGTACTTC. This sequence encodes CASREDGETQYF.

This clonotype was counted a few times. The rearrangement joins TRBV28 to TRBJ1-6, with D hard to call. V lost 6 bases, J lost 4 bases, and 16 bases lay in between. The CDR3 extends over 16 amino acids. Germline CDR1 is MDHEN and CDR2 is SYDVKM. For the CDR3, the DNA is TGTGCCAGCAGACCCTCAGGACCTCGGTATAATTCACCCCTCCACTTT. Its protein product is CASRPSGPRYNSPLHF.

This sequence joins TRBV12-3 or TRBV12-4 and TRBJ1-3; no firm D call. V shed 1 base and J shed 2 bases, with 9 bases lying between them. The CDR3 sequence is 15 residues long. The CDR3 region is CASSLVAGTGNTIYF. For the CDR3, the DNA is TGTGCCAGCAGTTTAGTTGCTGGGACTGGAAACACCATATATTTT.

This clonotype was counted ten times or more. The chain recombines TRBV5-4 with TRBJ2-3; TRBD2 is a possible D gene (5 bases). Germline CDR1 SGHNT, CDR2 YYREEE (reference sequence). With 6 bases removed from V and 0 bases from J, the gap between germline ends came to 14 bases. The CDR3 contains 15 residues. CDR3 sequence (DNA): TGTGCCAGCACCGACTACAGATTCAGCACAGATACGCAGTATTTT. It encodes CASTDYRFSTDTQYF.

This clonotype was seen repeatedly, ten times or more. The chain carries TRBV18 and TRBJ1-6; maybe TRBD1 (6 bases). The CDR3 is 14 residues long. V shed 3 bases and J shed 10 bases, with 13 bases lying between them. Germline CDR1 is KGHSH and CDR2 is LQKENI. CDR3 in amino acids: CASSPTGIESPLHF. The DNA of the CDR3 is TGTGCCAGCTCACCGACAGGAATAGAATCACCCCTCCACTTT. Based on the CDR3 plus reference TRBV18 and TRBJ1-6, the full variable domain is NAGVMQNPRHLVRRRGQEARLRCSPMKGHSHVYWYRQLPEEGLKFMVYLQKENIIDESGMPKERFSAEFPKEGPSILRIQQVVRGDSAAYFCASSPTGIESPLHFGNGTRLTVT.

This clonotype has ten or more counts. The gene calls are TRBV27 and TRBJ1-4; D call uncertain. The CDR3 totals 14 residues. Germline assignment: CDR1 MNHEY and CDR2 SMNVEV (reference sequence). The V end lost 6 bases, the J end lost 0 bases, and 8 bases lay between the germline ends. CDR3 sequence (DNA): TGTGCCAGCAGCTACGGGGCAACTAATGAAAAACTGTTTTTT. Translation: CASSYGATNEKLFF.

At least ten counts were recorded for this clonotype. This chain connects TRBV28 to TRBJ2-6, with 7 positions matching TRBD2. V was clipped by 2 bases and J by 4 bases; unmatched bases: 8. This CDR3 has 17 residues. CDR1 is MDHEN and CDR2 is SYDVKM in the germline V gene. DNA for the CDR3: TGTGCCAGCAGTTTAGGCGGGAGTTGGGCCGGGGCCAACGTCCTGACTTTC. Amino acids: CASSLGGSWAGANVLTF.

There are many counts of this clonotype. The genes are TRBV10-3 and TRBJ2-3; 11 positions agree with TRBD2. The V and J ends lost 4 bases and 0 bases, in that order; junction bases with no gene match: 0. There are 15 residues in the CDR3. Germline V lookup: CDR1 ENHRY, CDR2 SYGVKD. CDR3 bases: TGTGCCATCAGTGGGACTAGCGGGAGCACAGATACGCAGTATTTT. Protein: CAISGTSGSTDTQYF.